Each of the 27 T cell receptor beta chains below was sequenced from the same sample in a study of T cells in tumors after PD-1 blockade. The protocol was immunoSEQ multiplex PCR, while the TCRdb copy is restricted to in-frame clones and leaves out a portion. Among 35,000 or so clones listed, just under 80% were seen once. Material: PBMCs, obtained before anti-PD-1 treatment. All receptors derive from a human donor with basal cell carcinoma.

By share, this clone ranks as medium-sized. CDR3: CASSQRDSSNSPLHF. DNA of the CDR3: TGTGCCAGCAGCCAAAGGGACAGCAGTAATTCACCCCTCCACTTT. This chain links TRBV14 with TRBJ1-6, with 7 bases identical to TRBD1. The CDR3 contains 15 residues. CDR1 and CDR2 (germline): SGHDN, FVKESK. The J segment lost 6 bases and the V segment lost 2 bases, leaving 4 bases of the junction unmatched.

The rearrangement links TRBV18 to TRBJ2-5; 7 bases are shared with TRBD1. V gave up 6 bases and J gave up 4 bases; unmatched junction bases: 5. Germline CDR1 is KGHSH and CDR2 is LQKENI. The length of the CDR3 is 13 residues. Here the CDR3 reads CASSPTGPETQYF. CDR3 in DNA: TGTGCCAGCTCTCCGACAGGGCCAGAGACCCAGTACTTC.

The chain has TRBV21-1 and TRBJ2-5; the DNA was not used to check the table's D call, TRBD2. TRBV21-1 has pseudogene status. CDR3 length equals 16 residues. CDR3 DNA sequence: TGTGCCAGCAGCAATCACGTTAGCGGGAGTCGAGAGACCCAGTACTTC. Protein product: CASSNHVSGSRETQYF.

V and J are TRBV12-5 and TRBJ1-5; no reliable D call. CDR3 size: 15 residues. Germline V lookup: CDR1 LGHNT, CDR2 FRNRAP. The V and J ends lost 2 bases and 3 bases respectively, with 11 bases between them. CDR3 loop: CASGLPRRNNQPQHF. CDR3 in DNA: TGTGCTAGTGGTTTGCCCCGGCGGAACAATCAGCCCCAGCATTTT.

In DNA, the CDR3 is TGTGCCAGCAGTTACTCGCGGGGGGCTGGCGGCTACACCTTC. This encodes CASSYSRGAGGYTF. V and J are TRBV6-5 and TRBJ1-2, with TRBD1 as a possible D gene (6 bases). V was trimmed by 0 bases and J by 8 bases, leaving 13 bases between them. Germline V CDR1 and CDR2: MNHEY, SVGAGI. The CDR3 contains 14 residues.

This clone was counted a single time. CDR3 in amino acids: CATSRGPGGAYNEQFF. The CDR3 region has the DNA TGTGCCACCAGCAGAGGTCCGGGAGGGGCCTACAATGAGCAGTTCTTC. The chain employs TRBV15 and TRBJ2-1, with 8 bases matching TRBD2. Germline V gene data show CDR1 as LNHNV and CDR2 as YYDKDF (reference sequence). The CDR3 spans 16 residues. With V trimmed by 1 base and J by 2 bases, 4 bases remained unmatched.

This clone showed up just a few times. The rearrangement links TRBV6-5 to TRBJ2-5; tentatively, D is TRBD2 (7 bases). Germline CDR1 reads MNHEY; CDR2 reads SVGAGI. This CDR3 is built from 15 residues. V was trimmed by 6 bases and J by 3 bases, leaving 17 bases between them. CDR3 DNA: TGTGCCAGCAGAACTGGGGGGGCGTTTGAAGAGACCCAGTACTTC. Translated, it gives CASRTGGAFEETQYF.

This clone has a count of ten or more. The rearrangement links TRBV19 to TRBJ1-6, with D unclear. Germline V gene sequence: CDR1 LNHDA, CDR2 SQIVND (reference sequence). V shed 5 bases and J shed 10 bases, with 12 bases lying between them. This CDR3 comprises 13 residues. DNA for the CDR3: TGTGCCAGTAGTTTCGGAAGGGAGTCACCCCTCCACTTT. This encodes CASSFGRESPLHF.

This clone has just a few counts. This chain connects TRBV19 to TRBJ2-3, with D hard to call. The ends were cut back, 5 bases at V and 2 bases at J, with 11 bases in the middle. Germline V gene sequence: CDR1 LNHDA, CDR2 SQIVND (reference sequence). The CDR3 has 14 amino acids. CDR3 bases: TGTGCCAGTAGTTTTGGGCAGTCCACAGATACGCAGTATTTT. Its protein is CASSFGQSTDTQYF.

This clone showed up just once. The chain uses TRBV15 and TRBJ2-2; 8 bases match TRBD1. CDR1 LNHNV and CDR2 YYDKDF come from the germline V gene (reference sequence). This CDR3 has 14 amino acids. After removal of 5 bases from V and 6 bases from J, the junction contained 5 bases not matched to a gene. The CDR3 DNA reads TGTGCCACCAGCCGCGACAGGGGTGCCGGGGAGCTGTTTTTT. This codes for CATSRDRGAGELFF.

The genes are TRBV6-2 or TRBV6-3 and TRBJ2-7, with TRBD2 matching 11 bases. The germline gives CDR1 MNHEY, CDR2 SVGEGT. This CDR3 contains 17 residues. Trimming removed 2 bases from V and 0 bases from J; junction bases left unmatched: 6. CDR3 region: CASSYLAGGVNSYEQYF. DNA of the CDR3: TGTGCCAGCAGTTACCTAGCGGGGGGAGTGAACTCCTACGAGCAGTACTTC.

This chain uses TRBV7-8 with TRBJ1-4; 8 bases are a match to TRBD1. This CDR3 spans 16 amino acids. Germline lookup yields CDR1 SGHVS and CDR2 FQNEAQ. J gave up 7 bases and V 1 base, and 8 bases lay outside the gene matches. The CDR3 here is CASSLVPDRVREKLFF. The CDR3 DNA is TGTGCCAGCAGCTTAGTCCCGGACAGGGTGCGTGAAAAACTGTTTTTT.

The genes are TRBV10-3 and TRBJ1-2; D call uncertain. This CDR3 has 15 amino acids. CDR1 and CDR2 (germline): ENHRY, SYGVKD. Trimming shortened V by 1 base and J by 4 bases, and 13 bases separated the two germline ends. The CDR3 region is CAISELEMGGYGYTF. The CDR3 bases are TGTGCCATCAGTGAGTTAGAGATGGGAGGCTATGGCTACACCTTC.

V and J are TRBV7-8 and TRBJ1-1; tentatively, D is TRBD1 (5 bases). The CDR3 spans 13 residues. Deletions cut 5 bases from V and 1 base from J, with 8 bases between. Germline V lookup: CDR1 SGHVS, CDR2 FQNEAQ. The CDR3 loop reads CASSRGPNTEAFF. CDR3 sequence (DNA): TGTGCCAGCAGCCGGGGACCGAACACTGAAGCTTTCTTT.

This rearrangement joins TRBV27 to TRBJ1-5; weak D call: TRBD1 (5 bases). Germline CDR1 is MNHEY and CDR2 is SMNVEV (reference sequence). V was pared by 2 bases and J by 3 bases, with 11 bases between. This CDR3 is built from 15 residues. The CDR3 reads CASSLNRQNNQPQHF. Written as DNA, the CDR3 is TGTGCCAGCAGTTTAAATCGACAGAACAATCAGCCCCAGCATTTT.

This clone has a single count. This chain connects TRBV3-1 (or the pseudogene TRBV3-2) to TRBJ1-1, with a tentative D call TRBD1 (6 bases). Germline V gives CDR1 LGHDT, CDR2 YNNKEL (reference sequence). The CDR3 spans 16 residues. Trimming removed 4 bases at V and 1 base at J, with 16 bases between. The CDR3 DNA is TGTGCCAGCAGCCCTCCAAGGGGGGTGGGGAACACTGAAGCTTTCTTT. This encodes CASSPPRGVGNTEAFF.

J is TRBJ1-3 and V is TRBV7-2; 8 bases are shared with TRBD1. The CDR3 loop spans 15 amino acids. The trim removed 5 bases at V and 4 bases at J, leaving 7 bases unmatched. CDR1 is SGHTA and CDR2 is FQGNSA in the germline V gene. The DNA of the CDR3 is TGTGCCAGCAGCCCCCAGGGGGCAGGGGGAAACACCATATATTTT. The encoded protein is CASSPQGAGGNTIYF.

The chain links TRBV6-5 to TRBJ2-1; 13 nucleotides agree with TRBD2. J lost 1 base, V lost 6 bases, and 0 bases had no gene match. This CDR3 has 15 amino acids. Germline CDR1 and CDR2: MNHEY and SVGAGI. The CDR3 sequence: CASRLAGGSYNEQFF. CDR3 sequence (DNA): TGTGCCAGCAGACTAGCGGGGGGGTCCTACAATGAGCAGTTCTTC.

This chain connects TRBV5-1 to TRBJ1-5; 10 bases are shared with TRBD1. The CDR3 is made up of 18 amino acids. Losses at the gene ends were 0 bases for V and 9 bases for J; bases not matched to a gene: 15. The germline gives CDR1 SGHRS, CDR2 YFSETQ. CDR3 sequence reads: CASSLAWDRGRSVVPQHF. The DNA for the CDR3 is TGCGCCAGCAGCTTGGCCTGGGACAGGGGTCGGTCCGTTGTGCCCCAGCATTTT.

The rearrangement uses TRBV14 and TRBJ2-3; 11 bases map to TRBD2. In germline, CDR1 is SGHDN, CDR2 FVKESK. The V segment lost 4 bases and the J segment 1 base; nucleotides outside the gene matches: 7. The CDR3 sequence is 17 residues long. The CDR3 DNA follows: TGTGCCAGCAGCCGGCGAAGACTAGCGGGACGCACAGATACGCAGTATTTT. Its translation is CASSRRRLAGRTDTQYF.

This chain joins TRBV6-1 and TRBJ2-1; 10 nucleotides line up with TRBD2. Germline lookup yields CDR1 MNHNS and CDR2 SASEGT. This CDR3 contains 18 residues. The V and J ends lost 2 bases and 9 bases, in that order; junction bases with no gene match: 16. The CDR3 is CASSEYLAGARTDGEQFF. The DNA for the CDR3 is TGTGCCAGCAGTGAATATCTAGCGGGGGCGAGGACGGATGGTGAGCAGTTCTTC.

The chain uses TRBV25-1 and TRBJ2-1; 11 bases line up with TRBD2. The CDR3 is 14 residues long. Germline V lookup: CDR1 MGHDK, CDR2 SYGVNS. V dropped 5 bases and J dropped 7; count of bases not matched to a gene: 4. CDR3: CASSTRTSGNEQFF. DNA of the CDR3: TGTGCCAGCAGTACCCGGACTAGCGGGAATGAGCAGTTCTTC.

This clone is a singleton in its sample. The V call is TRBV6-5, the J call TRBJ2-5; D could derive from TRBD1 or TRBD2 (5 bases each). This CDR3 contains 14 residues. Deletions cut 2 bases from V and 0 bases from J, with 7 bases between. The germline V gene encodes CDR1 MNHEY and CDR2 SVGAGI. CDR3 sequence: CASSYGGNQETQYF. The CDR3 DNA is TGTGCCAGCAGTTACGGGGGAAACCAAGAGACCCAGTACTTC.

The V and J genes are TRBV4-3 and TRBJ2-2; TRBD2 agrees at 10 bases. V was pared by 0 bases and J by 3 bases, with 1 base of the junction left unmatched. The length of the CDR3 is 16 residues. CDR1 LGHNA and CDR2 YSLEER come from the germline V gene. The CDR3 DNA reads as TGCGCCAGCAGCCAAGATAGCGGGGGGTACACCGGGGAGCTGTTTTTT. It is translated as CASSQDSGGYTGELFF.

This clone came up many times. The rearrangement joins TRBV6-1 to TRBJ1-4, with unresolved D. The CDR3 sequence is 15 residues long. Germline-derived CDR1 and CDR2 are MNHNS and SASEGT. V shed 0 bases and J shed 8 bases, with 13 bases lying between them. The CDR3 protein is CASSEALEGWEKLFF. The DNA of the CDR3 is TGTGCCAGCAGTGAAGCGTTAGAGGGCTGGGAAAAACTGTTTTTT.

The J gene is TRBJ2-1, the V gene TRBV5-6, with TRBD1 identical over 12 bases. Germline V CDR1 and CDR2: SGHDT, YYEEEE. The CDR3 spans 15 residues. V dropped 1 base and J dropped 9; count of bases not matched to a gene: 5. This chain's CDR3 is CASSLRDRGRGEQFF. CDR3 DNA: TGTGCCAGCAGCTTGCGGGACAGGGGGCGAGGTGAGCAGTTCTTC.

This clone has more than one count but fewer than ten. The V call is TRBV5-4, the J call TRBJ1-2; no clear D gene. In germline, CDR1 is SGHNT, CDR2 YYREEE (reference sequence). Trimming pared 0 bases from V and 2 bases from J, leaving 5 bases between. The CDR3 contains 13 residues. For the CDR3, the DNA is TGTGCCAGCAGCTTGGGCGGGAACTATGGCTACACCTTC. Translated: CASSLGGNYGYTF.